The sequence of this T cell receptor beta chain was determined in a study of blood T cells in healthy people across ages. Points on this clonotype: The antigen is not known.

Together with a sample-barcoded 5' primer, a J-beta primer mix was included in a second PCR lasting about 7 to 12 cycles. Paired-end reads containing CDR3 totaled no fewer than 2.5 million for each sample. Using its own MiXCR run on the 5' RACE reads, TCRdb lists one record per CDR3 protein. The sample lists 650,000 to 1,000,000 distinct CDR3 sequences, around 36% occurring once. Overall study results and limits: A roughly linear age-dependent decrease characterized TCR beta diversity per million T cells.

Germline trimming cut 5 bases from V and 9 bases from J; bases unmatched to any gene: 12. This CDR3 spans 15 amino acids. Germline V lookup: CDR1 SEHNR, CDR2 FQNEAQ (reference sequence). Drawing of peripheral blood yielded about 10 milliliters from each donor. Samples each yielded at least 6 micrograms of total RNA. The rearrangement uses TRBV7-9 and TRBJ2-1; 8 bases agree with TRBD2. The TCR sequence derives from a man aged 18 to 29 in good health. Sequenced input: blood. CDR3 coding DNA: TGTGCCAGCAGCCCGCTGAGCGGGGGTGGTGGTGAGCAGTTCTTC. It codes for CASSPLSGGGGEQFF.